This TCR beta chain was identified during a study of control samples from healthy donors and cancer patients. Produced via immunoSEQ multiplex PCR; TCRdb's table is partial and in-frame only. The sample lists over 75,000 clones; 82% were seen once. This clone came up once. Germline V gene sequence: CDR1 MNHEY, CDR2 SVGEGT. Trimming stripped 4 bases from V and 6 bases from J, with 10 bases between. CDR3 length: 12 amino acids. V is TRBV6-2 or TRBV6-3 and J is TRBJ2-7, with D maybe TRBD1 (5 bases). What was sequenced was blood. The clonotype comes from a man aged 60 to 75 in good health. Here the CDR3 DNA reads TGTGCCAGCAGTTGGGCAGGGATCGAGCAGTACTTC. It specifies CASSWAGIEQYF.